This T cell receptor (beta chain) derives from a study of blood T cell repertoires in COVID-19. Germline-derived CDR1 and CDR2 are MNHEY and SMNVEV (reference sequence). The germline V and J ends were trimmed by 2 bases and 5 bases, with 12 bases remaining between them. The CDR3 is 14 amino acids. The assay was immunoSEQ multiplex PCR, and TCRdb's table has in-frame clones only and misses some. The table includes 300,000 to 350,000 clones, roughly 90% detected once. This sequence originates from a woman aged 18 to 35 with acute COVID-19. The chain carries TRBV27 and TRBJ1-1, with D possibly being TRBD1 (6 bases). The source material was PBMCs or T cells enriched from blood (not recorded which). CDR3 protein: CASSLRQGRTEAFF. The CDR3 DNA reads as TGTGCCAGCAGTTTAAGGCAGGGGCGGACTGAAGCTTTCTTT.